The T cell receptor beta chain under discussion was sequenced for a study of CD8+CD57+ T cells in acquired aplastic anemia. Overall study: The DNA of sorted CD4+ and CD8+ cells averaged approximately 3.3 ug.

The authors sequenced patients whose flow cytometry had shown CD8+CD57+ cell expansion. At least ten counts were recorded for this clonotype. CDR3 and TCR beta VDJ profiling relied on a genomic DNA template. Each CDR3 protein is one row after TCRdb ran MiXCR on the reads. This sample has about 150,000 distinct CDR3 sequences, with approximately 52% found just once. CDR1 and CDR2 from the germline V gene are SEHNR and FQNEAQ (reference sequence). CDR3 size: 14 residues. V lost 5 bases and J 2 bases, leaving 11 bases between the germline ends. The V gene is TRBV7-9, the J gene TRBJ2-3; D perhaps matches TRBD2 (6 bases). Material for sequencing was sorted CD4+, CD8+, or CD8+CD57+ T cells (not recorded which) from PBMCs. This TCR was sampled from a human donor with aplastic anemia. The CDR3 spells CASSRSGDTDTQYF. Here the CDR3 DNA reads TGTGCCAGCAGCCGTAGCGGAGACACAGATACGCAGTATTTT.